The T cell receptor beta chain described here comes from a study of early T cells in non-severe SARS-CoV-2 infection (dated by TCRdb to 2020 to 2023). Some background on the complete study: Because TCR sequencing was done on bulk RNA from unsorted whole blood, the alpha and beta chains could not be paired. Paper-wide results and their limitations: Matching against VDJdb was skewed toward anti-spike CD8 responses, likely underestimated virus-specific expansions, and missed private and CD4 specificities.

The sample holds many counts of this clonotype. The antigen it binds to is not known. No much larger clonotype is one base removed from it; base qualities were not supplied. Set within a cohort of healthcare workers in London, UK, this nested case-control study involved weekly PCR testing of nasopharyngeal swabs along with blood sampling. Healthcare workers were recruited between 23 and 31 March 2020, during the week of the UK lockdown, and were followed weekly for up to roughly 16 weeks. Library prep was done by 5' RACE. Instrument used: NextSeq 500. The TCR library protocol attached unique molecular identifiers to individual cDNA molecules to correct for sequencing error and PCR bias. TCR alpha and beta chains were both sequenced, and the abundances of alpha and beta sequences in each sample were closely correlated with each other. On the authors' methods: Decombinator V4 was used to annotate the V gene, J gene and CDR3 of the TCR sequences. Expanded TCRs were defined as changing significantly between any two time points under a Poisson model with p below 0.0001. TCR abundances were normalised to the total number of TCRs sequenced in each sample and reported as counts per million. TRAV1-2 paired with TRAJ12, TRAJ20 or TRAJ33 defined MAIT TCRs, while TRAV10 paired with TRAJ18 defined iNKT TCRs. VDJdb, accessed 1 November 2021, was searched for CMV, EBV and SARS-CoV-2 annotated TCRs, with TCRs annotated for multiple antigens excluded. TCRdb reran the public reads through fastp at Q25 and MiXCR, keeping productive beta chains. Entries are consolidated by CDR3 protein sequence, retaining the most common genes and DNA. These V and J calls derive from TCRdb rather than the authors' analysis. The sample table lists about 32,000 distinct CDR3 sequences, approximately 5.2% of them with a count of one. Together, the top ten hold around 3.7% of the sample.

CDR3 length: 15 amino acids, cysteine to phenylalanine. The only DNA kept is the CDR3, 45 bases in frame from the first base. The germline V end is reduced by 5 bases and the J end by 3 bases; junction bases left unmatched: 7. CDR1 is given as DFQATT and CDR2 as SNEGSKA, both from the germline V gene (reference sequence). The V gene is TRBV20-1 and the J gene is TRBJ2-1; 10 nucleotides in the junction match TRBD2. Sequenced: whole blood. The clonotype was recovered from an adult who was a healthcare worker with PCR-confirmed SARS-CoV-2 infection or an uninfected control (not recorded which). The CDR3 sequence is CSALPLAGNYNEQFF. The DNA sequence is given as TGCAGTGCTCTACCACTAGCGGGAAACTACAATGAGCAGTTCTTC.